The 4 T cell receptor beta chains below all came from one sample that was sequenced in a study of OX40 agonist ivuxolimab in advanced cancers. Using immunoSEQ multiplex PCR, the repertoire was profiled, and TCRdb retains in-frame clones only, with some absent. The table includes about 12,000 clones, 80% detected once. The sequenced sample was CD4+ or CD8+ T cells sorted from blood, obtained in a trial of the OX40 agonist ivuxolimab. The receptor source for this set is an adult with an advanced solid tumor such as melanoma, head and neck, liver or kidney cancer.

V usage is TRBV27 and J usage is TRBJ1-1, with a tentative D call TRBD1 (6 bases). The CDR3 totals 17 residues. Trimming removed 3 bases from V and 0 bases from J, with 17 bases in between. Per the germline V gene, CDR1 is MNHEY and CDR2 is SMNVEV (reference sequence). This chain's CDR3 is CASSLGPFTGLNTEAFF. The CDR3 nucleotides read TGTGCCAGCAGTTTGGGGCCGTTCACAGGGTTGAACACTGAAGCTTTCTTT.

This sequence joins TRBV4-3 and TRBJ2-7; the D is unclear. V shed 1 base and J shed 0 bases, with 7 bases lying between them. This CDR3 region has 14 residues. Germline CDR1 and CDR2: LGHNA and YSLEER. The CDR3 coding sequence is TGCGCCAGCAGCCAAGCCCTGAGCTCCTACGAGCAGTACTTC. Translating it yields CASSQALSSYEQYF.

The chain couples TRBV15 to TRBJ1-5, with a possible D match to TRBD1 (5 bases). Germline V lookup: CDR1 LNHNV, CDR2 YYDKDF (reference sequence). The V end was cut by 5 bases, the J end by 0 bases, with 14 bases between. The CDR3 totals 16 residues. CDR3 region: CATSRQIGFSNQPQHF. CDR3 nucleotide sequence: TGTGCCACCAGCCGACAGATTGGCTTTAGCAATCAGCCCCAGCATTTT.

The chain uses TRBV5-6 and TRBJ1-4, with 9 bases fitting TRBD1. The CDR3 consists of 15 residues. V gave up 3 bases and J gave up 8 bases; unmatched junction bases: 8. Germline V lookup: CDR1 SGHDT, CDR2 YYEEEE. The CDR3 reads CASSSRTGVREKLFF. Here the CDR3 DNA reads TGTGCCAGCAGCTCGCGGACAGGGGTGAGAGAAAAACTGTTTTTT.